These 21 T cell receptor beta chains came from one sample sequenced in a study of graft-versus-host responses after intestinal transplantation. The antigens for these receptors are not known. Repertoires were generated with immunoSEQ multiplex PCR, while TCRdb's copy carries only in-frame clones and drops some. The sample records approximately 88,000 clones, roughly 93% being singletons. The material sequenced was unstimulated CD4+ T cells sorted from spleen or lymph node cells, taken before transplant. The receptors stem from a human donor who was the organ donor for an intestinal transplant.

This clone was seen once. The junction and the germline gene differ at one end; a read error may be behind it. This chain links TRBV6-6 with TRBJ1-5; no definite D call. This CDR3 contains 12 residues. Per germline, CDR1 MNHNY and CDR2 SVGAGI (reference sequence). CDR3 DNA: TGTGCCAGCAGTTACTCGGGCGAGCCCCGGCATTTT. It codes for CASSYSGEPRHF.

The V gene is TRBV7-2, the J gene TRBJ2-3, with D possibly matching TRBD2 (6 bases). The CDR3 covers 17 residues. The germline V and J ends were trimmed by 0 bases and 0 bases, with 13 bases remaining between them. CDR1 is SGHTA, CDR2 FQGNSA, per germline. CDR3 loop: CASSLASTSPSTDTQYF. In DNA form, the CDR3 reads TGTGCCAGCAGCTTAGCGAGTACTAGCCCTAGCACAGATACGCAGTATTTT.

This clone was recorded once. The chain combines TRBV5-1 with TRBJ2-5, with 12 positions matching TRBD1. Germline trimming cut 5 bases from V and 5 bases from J; bases unmatched to any gene: 7. Germline V lookup: CDR1 SGHRS, CDR2 YFSETQ. This CDR3 has 15 amino acids. The CDR3 coding sequence is TGCGCCAGCAGTATTGCCGGGACAGGGGGCGAGACCCAGTACTTC. This codes for CASSIAGTGGETQYF.

Concerning this clone itself: The sample carries other DNA sequences with the same CDR3. The CDR3, as DNA: TGCGCCAGCAGCCTCGCTACGAACACCGGGGAGCTGTTTTTT. This translates into CASSLATNTGELFF. The chain uses TRBV5-1 and TRBJ2-2; D remains unclear. CDR3 length equals 14 residues. Trimming removed 4 bases at V and 0 bases at J, with 7 bases between. CDR1 SGHRS and CDR2 YFSETQ come from the germline V gene.

J is TRBJ1-4 and V is TRBV5-4, with TRBD1 matching 7 bases. This CDR3 comprises 13 residues. J gave up 8 bases and V 2 bases, and 3 bases lay outside the gene matches. Germline V gene data show CDR1 as SGHNT and CDR2 as YYREEE (reference sequence). The CDR3 loop is CASSLRQGEKLFF. CDR3 in DNA: TGTGCCAGCAGCTTAAGACAGGGAGAAAAACTGTTTTTT.

The rearrangement joins TRBV5-1 to TRBJ1-1, with 8 bases aligning to TRBD1. CDR1 SGHRS and CDR2 YFSETQ come from the germline V gene. This CDR3 region has 15 residues. V dropped 1 base and J dropped 5; count of bases not matched to a gene: 7. CDR3 region: CASSLIAGGRTEAFF. The CDR3 region has the DNA TGCGCCAGCAGCTTGATTGCAGGGGGCCGGACTGAAGCTTTCTTT.

V is TRBV2 and J is TRBJ1-6; D unresolved. CDR1 SNHLY and CDR2 FYNNEI come from the germline V gene. The CDR3 is made up of 14 amino acids. V was pared by 6 bases and J by 2 bases, with 8 bases between. CDR3 coding DNA: TGTGCCAGCAGCAGAGACACCTATAATTCACCCCTCCACTTT. This codes for CASSRDTYNSPLHF. The full variable domain, its missing parts supplied by reference TRBV2 and TRBJ1-6, is EPEVTQTPSHQVTQMGQEVILRCVPISNHLYFYWYRQILGQKVEFLVSFYNNEISEKSEIFDDQFSVERPDGSNFTLKIRSTKLEDSAMYFCASSRDTYNSPLHFGNGTRLTVT.

The rearrangement links TRBV2 to TRBJ2-7; 9 nucleotides align to TRBD1. V shed 6 bases and J 6 bases; nucleotides not matched to a gene: 9. The CDR3 extends over 14 amino acids. Germline assignment: CDR1 SNHLY and CDR2 FYNNEI. The CDR3 DNA reads as TGTGCCAGCAGCCGCCTTAGGACAGGGGTCGAGCAGTACTTC. The encoded protein is CASSRLRTGVEQYF.

The chain joins TRBV18 to TRBJ1-4; 9 nucleotides agree with TRBD1. The germline gives CDR1 KGHSH, CDR2 LQKENI. The CDR3 contains 16 residues. Losses at the gene ends were 1 base for V and 2 bases for J; bases not matched to a gene: 2. CDR3 bases: TGTGCCAGCTCACCACGGACAGGGGTTACTAATGAAAAACTGTTTTTT. Its translation is CASSPRTGVTNEKLFF.

This clone was picked up one time. This chain connects TRBV14 to TRBJ2-3, with 10 bases aligning to TRBD2. The CDR3 consists of 19 residues. Germline CDR1 is SGHDN and CDR2 is FVKESK. Trimming took 4 bases from V and 0 from J; bases not matched to a gene: 13. The CDR3 loop reads CASSPQRGGENASTDTQYF. The CDR3 region has the DNA TGTGCCAGCAGCCCCCAGCGGGGGGGAGAAAATGCTAGCACAGATACGCAGTATTTT.

The CDR3 sequence: CASSTQGGDTQYF. For the CDR3, the DNA is TGTGCCAGTAGTACCCAGGGGGGAGATACGCAGTATTTT. V and J are TRBV19 and TRBJ2-3, with D maybe TRBD1 (7 bases). Trimming pared 4 bases from V and 5 bases from J, leaving 10 bases between. In germline, CDR1 is LNHDA, CDR2 SQIVND (reference sequence). This CDR3 spans 13 amino acids.

The chain couples TRBV4-1 to TRBJ2-2, with D perhaps being TRBD1 or TRBD2 (5 bases each). The CDR3 loop spans 14 amino acids. The V and J ends lost 3 bases and 7 bases respectively, with 12 bases between them. The germline CDR1 and CDR2 sequences are MGHRA and YSYEKL. As DNA, the CDR3 is TGCGCCAGCAGCCACGTTCCGGGGCACGGGGAGCTGTTTTTT. It is translated as CASSHVPGHGELFF.

The chain couples TRBV2 to TRBJ2-7, with TRBD1 identical over 11 bases. This CDR3 comprises 14 residues. V trimming: 6 bases; J trimming: 6 bases; junction bases outside the gene matches: 7. Germline values: CDR1 SNHLY, CDR2 FYNNEI. The CDR3 nucleotides are TGTGCCAGCAGCCGGGACAGGGGGATAGGCGAGCAGTACTTC. It yields the protein CASSRDRGIGEQYF. The full variable domain, in which reference TRBV2 and TRBJ2-7 provide the parts outside the CDR3, is EPEVTQTPSHQVTQMGQEVILRCVPISNHLYFYWYRQILGQKVEFLVSFYNNEISEKSEIFDDQFSVERPDGSNFTLKIRSTKLEDSAMYFCASSRDRGIGEQYFGPGTRLTVT.

The rearrangement uses TRBV7-9 and TRBJ1-2; D remains unclear. CDR3 length equals 16 residues. The germline CDR1 and CDR2 sequences are SEHNR and FQNEAQ (reference sequence). Trimming removed 2 bases at V and 7 bases at J, with 20 bases between. Written as DNA, the CDR3 is TGTGCCAGCAGCTTATCATTCGGTCCGGGGTCTGTTGGCTACACCTTC. This sequence encodes CASSLSFGPGSVGYTF.

This sequence joins TRBV2 and TRBJ2-3; 14 bases line up with TRBD2. Germline loops: CDR1 SNHLY, CDR2 FYNNEI. The CDR3 length is 18 residues. Trimming took 4 bases from V and 2 from J; bases not matched to a gene: 8. The CDR3 DNA follows: TGTGCCAGCAGTGTAAGGGGACTAGCGGGGGCGAACACAGATACGCAGTATTTT. Protein sequence: CASSVRGLAGANTDTQYF.

The genes are TRBV5-4 and TRBJ1-1, with D maybe TRBD1 (5 bases). The CDR3 loop spans 15 amino acids. Trimming left V 2 bases short and J 4 bases short, with 15 bases between. The germline CDR1 and CDR2 sequences are SGHNT and YYREEE (reference sequence). CDR3 residues: CASSFPKSGSTEAFF. In nucleotides, the CDR3 is TGTGCCAGCAGCTTCCCAAAATCAGGGTCCACTGAAGCTTTCTTT.

The rearrangement joins TRBV19 to TRBJ2-5; tentatively, D is TRBD1 (5 bases). Trimming left V 5 bases short and J 5 bases short, with 12 bases between. The V gene's germline CDR1 is LNHDA and CDR2 SQIVND (reference sequence). There are 13 residues in the CDR3. The CDR3 reads CASSLQGQETQYF. CDR3 sequence (DNA): TGTGCCAGTAGTCTCCAGGGCCAGGAGACCCAGTACTTC. Together with reference TRBV19 and TRBJ2-5, the CDR3 gives the full variable domain: DGGITQSPKYLFRKEGQNVTLSCEQNLNHDAMYWYRQDPGQGLRLIYYSQIVNDFQKGDIAEGYSVSREKKESFPLTVTSAQKNPTAFYLCASSLQGQETQYFGPGTRLLVL.

This chain joins TRBV10-2 and TRBJ2-3, with 10 bases identical to TRBD2. The CDR3 covers 17 residues. The junction had 14 bases not matched to a gene; V was cut back by 6 bases and J by 5 bases. Germline V gene lookup returns CDR1 WSHSY and CDR2 SAAADI. The DNA for the CDR3 is TGCGCCAGCAGGGGGGTAACTAGCGGGGTTTTTCTAGATACGCAGTATTTT. It translates to CASRGVTSGVFLDTQYF.

The chain carries TRBV4-3 and TRBJ2-1, with D tentatively TRBD1 (6 bases). V shed 2 bases and J shed 2 bases, with 7 bases lying between them. This CDR3 region has 14 residues. The germline V gene has CDR1 LGHNA and CDR2 YSLEER. CDR3 in amino acids: CASSQQGPYNEQFF. CDR3 DNA: TGCGCCAGCAGCCAACAGGGGCCCTACAATGAGCAGTTCTTC.

The rearrangement uses TRBV7-3 and TRBJ2-1; TRBD2 aligns across 7 bases. The germline V gene has CDR1 SGHTA and CDR2 FQGTGA. V was clipped by 5 bases and J by 0 bases; unmatched bases: 7. This CDR3 is built from 16 residues. CDR3 DNA sequence: TGTGCCAGCAGCCCCTTCCCGGGGGGCTCCTACAATGAGCAGTTCTTC. It yields the protein CASSPFPGGSYNEQFF.

This chain connects TRBV4-1 to TRBJ2-1, with D unresolved. The germline V and J ends were trimmed by 1 base and 7 bases, with 17 bases remaining between them. This CDR3 is 16 amino acids long. CDR1 MGHRA and CDR2 YSYEKL come from the germline V gene. CDR3 sequence: CASSQVLVQYGNEQFF. CDR3 bases: TGCGCCAGCAGCCAAGTTCTCGTCCAGTACGGGAATGAGCAGTTCTTC.